These 3 T cell receptor beta chains were all obtained from the same sample, sequenced in a study of cytomegalovirus exposure and HLA in healthy donors. Primers for the PCR totalled 60 Vbeta and 13 Jbeta. The assay was immunoSEQ multiplex PCR, and TCRdb's table has in-frame clones only and misses some. The data contain roughly 150,000 clones, roughly 80% of them singletons. Sequences were obtained from PBMCs. The receptor source for this set is a woman in her thirties or forties in good health and CMV-seropositive.

This clone has only a few counts. The chain uses TRBV6-1 and TRBJ1-5; no reliable D call. V lost 1 base and J lost 0, with 7 bases in between. Germline V gives CDR1 MNHNS, CDR2 SASEGT. The CDR3 extends over 15 amino acids. The CDR3 DNA is TGTGCCAGCAGTGAAGACAGAAATAGCAATCAGCCCCAGCATTTT. Translated: CASSEDRNSNQPQHF.

The V and J genes are TRBV28 and TRBJ1-1; 8 bases line up with TRBD1. CDR1 and CDR2 from the germline V gene are MDHEN and SYDVKM. V lost 5 bases, J lost 4 bases, and 9 bases stayed unmatched. The CDR3 length is 15 residues. The CDR3 bases are TGTGCCAGCAGTGTACACCCAGGGGGCCCCACTGAAGCTTTCTTT. As protein: CASSVHPGGPTEAFF.

The chain carries TRBV28 and TRBJ2-7, with D possibly TRBD1 on 8 matching bases. The CDR3 totals 16 residues. V gave up 5 bases and J gave up 3 bases, with 20 bases separating them. Germline-derived CDR1 and CDR2 are MDHEN and SYDVKM. CDR3 bases: TGTGCCAGCAGTCCGGGGAGGGGGACAGGAGTCTACGAGCAGTACTTC. Translating gives CASSPGRGTGVYEQYF.